What follows describes a single T cell receptor beta chain. The sample originates from a study of technical replicates of blood from several donors. V lost 4 bases to trimming and J lost 5 bases, with 15 bases between them. The CDR3 has 15 residues. CDR1 is MGHRA and CDR2 is YSYEKL in the germline V gene. Data came from immunoSEQ multiplex PCR; TCRdb stores just in-frame clones and leaves some out. The sample records tens of thousands of clones, more than 85% being singletons. The chain carries TRBV4-1 and TRBJ2-1, with a weak D call TRBD1 (5 bases). The material sequenced was T cells isolated from PBMCs. The TCR originated in a human donor in good health. The CDR3 reads CASSLSFRANNEQFF. CDR3 DNA: TGCGCCAGCAGCCTTAGTTTCAGGGCGAACAATGAGCAGTTCTTC.